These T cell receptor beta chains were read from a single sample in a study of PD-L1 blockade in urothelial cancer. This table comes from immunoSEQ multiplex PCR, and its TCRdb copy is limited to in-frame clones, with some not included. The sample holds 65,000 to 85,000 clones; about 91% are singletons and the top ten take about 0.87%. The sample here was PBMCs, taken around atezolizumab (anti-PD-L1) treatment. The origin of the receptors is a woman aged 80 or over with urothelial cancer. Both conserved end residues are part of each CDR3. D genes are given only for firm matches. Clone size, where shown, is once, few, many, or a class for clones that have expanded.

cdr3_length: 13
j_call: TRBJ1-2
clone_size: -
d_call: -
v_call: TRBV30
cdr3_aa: CAWSALGGLGYTF
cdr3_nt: TGTGCCTGGAGTGCCCTGGGGGGTCTAGGCTACACCTTC

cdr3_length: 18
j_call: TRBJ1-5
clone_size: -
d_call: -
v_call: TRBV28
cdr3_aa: CASSSVKRNRPSNQPQHF
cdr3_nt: TGTGCCAGCAGCTCAGTCAAGAGGAACAGGCCATCCAATCAGCCCCAGCATTTT

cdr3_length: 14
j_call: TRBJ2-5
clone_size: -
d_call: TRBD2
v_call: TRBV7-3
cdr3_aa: CASSSLAGQETQYF
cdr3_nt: TGTGCCAGCAGCTCTCTAGCGGGGCAAGAGACCCAGTACTTC

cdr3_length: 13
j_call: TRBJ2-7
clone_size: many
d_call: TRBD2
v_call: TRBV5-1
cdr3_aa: CASLGRATYEQYF
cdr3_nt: TGCGCTTCCCTCGGGAGGGCCACCTACGAGCAGTACTTC

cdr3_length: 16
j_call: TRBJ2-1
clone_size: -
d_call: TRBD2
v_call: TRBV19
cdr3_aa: CASSKSGTSGSYEQFF
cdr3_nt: TGTGCCAGTAGTAAATCCGGGACTAGCGGGAGCTATGAGCAGTTCTTC

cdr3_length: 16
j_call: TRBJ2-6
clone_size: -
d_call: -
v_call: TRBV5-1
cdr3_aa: CASSEGHRSGANVLTF
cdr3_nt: TGCGCCAGCAGCGAGGGACACCGATCTGGGGCCAACGTCCTGACTTTC

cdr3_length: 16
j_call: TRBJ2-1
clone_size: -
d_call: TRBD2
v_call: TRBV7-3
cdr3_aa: CASSPRWLADYNEQFF
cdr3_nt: TGTGCCAGCAGCCCCCGGTGGCTAGCGGACTACAATGAGCAGTTCTTC

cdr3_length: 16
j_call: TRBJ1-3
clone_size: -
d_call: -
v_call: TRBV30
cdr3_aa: CAWGYGHPSSGNTIYF
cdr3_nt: TGTGCCTGGGGCTACGGACACCCGAGCTCTGGAAACACCATATATTTT

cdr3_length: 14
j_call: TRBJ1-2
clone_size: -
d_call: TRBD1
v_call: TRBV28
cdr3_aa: CASSSLGQGYGYTF
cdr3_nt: TGTGCCAGCAGTTCCCTCGGACAGGGGTATGGCTACACCTTC

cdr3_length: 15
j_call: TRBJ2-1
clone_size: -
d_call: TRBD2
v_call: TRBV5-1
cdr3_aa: CASTGLAGVLNEQFF
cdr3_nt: TGCGCCAGCACGGGACTAGCGGGAGTACTCAATGAGCAGTTCTTC

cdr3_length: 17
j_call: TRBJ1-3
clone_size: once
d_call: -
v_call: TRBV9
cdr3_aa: CASSVQGRDLPGNTIYF
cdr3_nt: TGTGCCAGCAGCGTCCAAGGGAGGGATCTACCTGGAAACACCATATATTTT